This T cell receptor (beta chain) was profiled in a study of T cell repertoires in cytomegalovirus infection. TCRdb redid the calling of the reads with MiXCR, one entry per CDR3 protein. The sample contains around 530,000 distinct CDR3 sequences, approximately 17% of which appear only once. The junction had 9 bases not matched to a gene; V was cut back by 3 bases and J by 2 bases. CDR1 and CDR2 (germline): MNHNS, SASEGT. This CDR3 is 18 amino acids long. Sequencing input: CD8+ T cells from PBMCs. This rearrangement joins TRBV6-1 to TRBJ2-3, with TRBD2 matching over 12 bases. The TCR was taken from a human donor in good health (CMV status not recorded). Some clones in this sample may be carry-over from other donors' samples. Here the CDR3 DNA reads TGTGCCAGCAGTGACACAAAACTAGCGGGGGGACCCACAGATACGCAGTATTTT. This encodes CASSDTKLAGGPTDTQYF.